What follows is one T cell receptor (beta chain) and its context. These data are taken from a study of blood T cells in healthy people across ages. Study details: Template switching picked up about one barcoded beta molecule for each two T cells.

In germline, CDR1 is LGHNA, CDR2 YNFKEQ. The CDR3 runs to 13 residues. Trimming removed 3 bases from V and 5 bases from J; junction bases left unmatched: 2. It was with a sample-barcoded 5' primer and a J-beta primer mix that a second PCR of about 6 to 11 cycles was run. Template switching added a 12-random-nucleotide identifier to every cDNA molecule. One entry per CDR3 protein, called by TCRdb with MiXCR from the 5' RACE reads. Of 800,000 to 950,000 distinct CDR3 sequences listed, 25% to 30% were seen once; the top ten hold roughly a tenth. The same sample was also used in a study of T cells of mothers and their children. This second study notes: The second PCR's M1S primer added sample barcodes and 2-4 random nucleotides. Related mother-child pairs shared marginally more repertoire than unrelated pairs, though not significantly.

This TCR derives from a woman aged 40 to 50 in good health. The J gene is TRBJ2-3, the V gene TRBV4-2; 7 nucleotides line up with TRBD1. Sequenced material: blood. In nucleotides, the CDR3 is TGTGCCAGCAGCCAGTGGACAGGAGATACGCAGTATTTT. It translates to CASSQWTGDTQYF.